This entry concerns a single T cell receptor (beta chain). Its target is not known. The germline V gene has CDR1 MNHEY and CDR2 SVGEGT. V dropped 8 bases and J dropped 1 base, with 11 bases sitting between them. The CDR3 totals 14 residues. The record originates from a study of T-cell memory formation after mild COVID-19. Whole-study findings and limits: Contracting CD8+ clones were enriched in EMRA, CD4+ mainly in CM and EM.

TCRdb independently ran MiXCR on the 5' RACE reads; one entry per CDR3 protein. The sample carries approximately 170,000 distinct CDR3 sequences, roughly 13% recorded once. The clonotype was recovered from a man aged 18 to 30 who had mild COVID-19 (a few samples of this study predate the infection). Cell type and time point are not known. The sequenced material came from PBMCs or a T cell subset sorted from them (not recorded which). The V call is TRBV6-2 or TRBV6-3, the J call TRBJ2-2; the D is unclear. The CDR3 protein is CASRYHENTGELFF. DNA of the CDR3: TGTGCCAGCCGGTACCATGAGAACACCGGGGAGCTGTTTTTT.